The clone carrying this T cell receptor (beta chain) was detected many times. The target antigen is unknown. Presence of unique molecular identifiers characterized the TCR beta cDNA libraries. T cells numbering about 0.85 to 10 million yielded cDNA molecules that totaled roughly 500,000. TCRdb processed the PCR reads anew with MiXCR; each CDR3 protein has one entry. The sample has hundreds of thousands of distinct CDR3 sequences, about 38% seen once. This entry is derived from a study of post-analysis software for immune sequencing data. The study, taken as a whole, reports: The study found significantly lower normalized Chao1 diversity in multiple sclerosis patients than in controls. The study found TRBV5-6, TRBV5-1 and TRBV20-1 among five TRBV segments more frequent in patients than controls.

This CDR3 contains 16 residues. With 0 bases removed from V and 4 bases from J, the gap between germline ends came to 16 bases. CDR1 is SGHRS, CDR2 YFSETQ, per germline. The sequencing input was blood. This TCR came from a girl between 5 and 17 years old with multiple sclerosis. The V gene is TRBV5-1, the J gene TRBJ2-5, with D tentatively TRBD1 (6 bases). The CDR3 reads CASSLEPGTRGETQYF. Here the CDR3 DNA reads TGCGCCAGCAGCTTGGAGCCTGGGACACGAGGAGAGACCCAGTACTTC.